Given below is one T cell receptor beta chain in context. Which antigen it targets is not known. The sample holds no much larger clone one base away, and base qualities are not on file. These data originate in a study of CD8 T cells in Susac syndrome (dated by TCRdb to about 2019). Regarding the complete study: Whether CD8+ T cell activation and differentiation in Susac syndrome was antigen driven was tested using repertoire sequencing. The study compared CD8+ T cell repertoire clonality among roughly eleven healthy donors, roughly 14 Susac syndrome patients and roughly 16 multiple sclerosis patients.

Peripheral blood CD8+ and CD4+ T cells from healthy donors, Susac syndrome patients and multiple sclerosis patients were profiled using high-throughput TCR beta sequencing. Treatment-naive patients with stable or active relapsing-remitting disease fulfilling revised McDonald criteria were used as multiple sclerosis controls. Bulk CD8+ and CD4+ T cells were purified by magnetic negative isolation, whereas CD8+ TEMRA cells were enriched by FACS. Blood was drawn into EDTA tubes, processed within 24 hours, and PBMCs were isolated by density gradient centrifugation. PBMCs intended for TCR sequencing were frozen in liquid nitrogen and were later thawed in a 37 degrees C water bath. The sorted or isolated CD4+, CD8+ and CD8+ TEMRA cells had a purity of 90% or higher. RNA was extracted with the RNeasy kit and roughly 0.5 to 1 ug was reverse transcribed using random hexamers. The immunoSEQ multiplex PCR assay, which covers 54 Vbeta and 13 Jbeta segments, was used to amplify TCR beta CDR3 regions. Bias from PCR amplification was corrected by using a synthetic template baseline for primer optimization and for computational correction. The original methods were these. Only productive sequences were kept, with reads annotated to V, D and J genes according to IMGT and analyzed in immunoSEQ Analyzer. Clonality was computed as one minus Shannon entropy normalized by log2 of the number of productive unique sequences. For each patient and control, public and private clones were evaluated among the 100 most prevalent clones. Clones were defined as Susac-specific when absent from the healthy and MS cohorts, from about 1,100 published viral clones and from other ImmuneACCESS disease sequences. Through fastp at Q25 and MiXCR, TCRdb rebuilt clones from the public reads, retaining in-frame beta chains. Rows matching on CDR3 protein sequence are summarized as one entry with the most common DNA and genes. TCRdb's processing, not the authors' own work, is the source of the V and J calls. A total of 250,000 to 300,000 distinct CDR3 sequences appear in this sample, almost 85% of them only once. Roughly 0.21% of the sample is taken by the ten largest.

Summary of the overall study and its limitations: The TCR sequencing and HLA analysis was acknowledged to have included a relatively small number of individuals.

This TCR came from a human donor with multiple sclerosis. Sequenced material: CD8+ T cells from PBMCs.

The CDR3 region: CASSQDRTGPYNEQFF. The DNA sequence is TGTGCCAGCAGCCAAGATCGGACTGGGCCCTACAATGAGCAGTTCTTC. The rearranged chain carries TRBV4-2 and TRBJ2-1; 5 matching bases give a weak D call of TRBD2. CDR1 and CDR2 (LGHNA, YNFKEQ) derive from the germline V gene. At the junction V is shortened by 0 bases and J by 2 bases, with 11 bases in between. Spanning cysteine to phenylalanine, the CDR3 consists of 16 amino acids. The sequence is cut down to CDR3 DNA, 48 bases in frame from base 1.